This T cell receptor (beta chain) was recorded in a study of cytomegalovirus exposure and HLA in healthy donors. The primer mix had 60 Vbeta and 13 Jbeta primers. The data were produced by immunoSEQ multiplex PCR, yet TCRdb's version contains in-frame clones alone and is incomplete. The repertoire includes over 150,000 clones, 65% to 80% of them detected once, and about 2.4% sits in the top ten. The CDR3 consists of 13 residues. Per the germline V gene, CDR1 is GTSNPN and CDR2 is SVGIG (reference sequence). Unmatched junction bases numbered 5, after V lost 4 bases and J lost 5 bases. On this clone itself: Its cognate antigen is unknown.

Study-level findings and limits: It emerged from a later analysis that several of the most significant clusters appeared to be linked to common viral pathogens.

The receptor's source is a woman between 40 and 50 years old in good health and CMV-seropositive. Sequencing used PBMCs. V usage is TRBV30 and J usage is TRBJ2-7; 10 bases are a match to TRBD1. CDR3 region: CAWNRDRGHEQYF. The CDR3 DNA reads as TGTGCCTGGAACCGGGACAGGGGACACGAGCAGTACTTC.